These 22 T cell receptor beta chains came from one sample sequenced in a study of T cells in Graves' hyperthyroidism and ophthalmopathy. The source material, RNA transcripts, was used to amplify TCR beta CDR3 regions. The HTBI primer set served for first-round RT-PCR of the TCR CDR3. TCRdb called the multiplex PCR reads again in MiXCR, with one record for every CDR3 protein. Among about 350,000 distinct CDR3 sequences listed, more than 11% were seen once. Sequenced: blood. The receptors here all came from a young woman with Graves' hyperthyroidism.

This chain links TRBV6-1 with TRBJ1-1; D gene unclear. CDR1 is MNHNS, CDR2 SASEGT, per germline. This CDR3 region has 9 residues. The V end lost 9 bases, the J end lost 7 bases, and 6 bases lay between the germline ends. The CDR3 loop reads CASSSEAFF. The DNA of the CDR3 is TGTGCCAGTTCCAGTGAAGCTTTCTTT.

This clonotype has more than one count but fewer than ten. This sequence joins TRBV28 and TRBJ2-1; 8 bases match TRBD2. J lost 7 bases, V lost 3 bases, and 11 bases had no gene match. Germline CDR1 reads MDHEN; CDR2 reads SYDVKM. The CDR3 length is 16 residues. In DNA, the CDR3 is TGTGCCAGCAGTTTGCCCGGGGGGGAGTTAGCAAATGAGCAGTTCTTC. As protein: CASSLPGGELANEQFF.

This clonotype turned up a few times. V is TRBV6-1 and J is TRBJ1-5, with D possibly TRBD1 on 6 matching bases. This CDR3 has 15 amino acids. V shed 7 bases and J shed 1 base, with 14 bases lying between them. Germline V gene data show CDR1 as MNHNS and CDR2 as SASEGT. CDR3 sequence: CASKGGRGSNQPQHF. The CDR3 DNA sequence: TGTGCCAGCAAGGGAGGCAGGGGAAGCAATCAGCCCCAGCATTTT.

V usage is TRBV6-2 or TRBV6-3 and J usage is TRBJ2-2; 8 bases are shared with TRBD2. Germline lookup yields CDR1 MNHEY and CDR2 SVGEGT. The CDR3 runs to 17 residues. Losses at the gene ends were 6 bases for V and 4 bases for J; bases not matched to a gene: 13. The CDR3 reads CASSPVPSGFFTGELFF. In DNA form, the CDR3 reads TGTGCCAGCAGCCCCGTCCCTAGCGGGTTCTTCACCGGGGAGCTGTTTTTT.

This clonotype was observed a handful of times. CDR3 in amino acids: CSGGGQGPDTQYF. The CDR3 coding sequence is TGCAGCGGGGGGGGACAGGGCCCAGATACGCAGTATTTT. This chain connects TRBV29-1 to TRBJ2-3; 9 bases fit TRBD1. V gave up 7 bases and J gave up 4 bases; unmatched junction bases: 6. Germline V gene data show CDR1 as SQVTM and CDR2 as ANQGSEA. The CDR3 totals 13 residues.

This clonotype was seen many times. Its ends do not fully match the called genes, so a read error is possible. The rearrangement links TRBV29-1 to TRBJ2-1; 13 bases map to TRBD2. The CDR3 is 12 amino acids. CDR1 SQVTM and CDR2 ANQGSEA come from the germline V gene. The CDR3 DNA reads TGTGCCGGGACTAGCGGGATCAATGAGCAGTTCTTC. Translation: CAGTSGINEQFF.

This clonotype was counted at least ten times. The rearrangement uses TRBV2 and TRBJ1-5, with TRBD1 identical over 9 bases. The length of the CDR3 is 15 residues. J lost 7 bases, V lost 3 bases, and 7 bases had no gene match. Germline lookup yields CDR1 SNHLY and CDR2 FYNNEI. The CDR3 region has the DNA TGTGCCAGCAGTGAGGCGGGACAGGGAAGGCAGCCCCAGCATTTT. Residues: CASSEAGQGRQPQHF.

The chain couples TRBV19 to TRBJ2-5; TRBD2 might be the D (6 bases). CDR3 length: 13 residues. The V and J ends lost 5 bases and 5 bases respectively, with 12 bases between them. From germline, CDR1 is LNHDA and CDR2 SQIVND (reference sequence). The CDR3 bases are TGTGCCAGTAGTCGACTAGTGTCCGAGACCCAGTACTTC. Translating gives CASSRLVSETQYF.

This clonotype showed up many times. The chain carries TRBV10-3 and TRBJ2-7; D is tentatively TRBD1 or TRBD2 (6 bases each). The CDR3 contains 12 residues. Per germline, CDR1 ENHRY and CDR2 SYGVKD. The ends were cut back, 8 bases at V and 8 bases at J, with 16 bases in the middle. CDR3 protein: CAIGGQLGQQYF. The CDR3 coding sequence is TGTGCCATCGGGGGGCAGTTAGGCCAGCAGTACTTC.

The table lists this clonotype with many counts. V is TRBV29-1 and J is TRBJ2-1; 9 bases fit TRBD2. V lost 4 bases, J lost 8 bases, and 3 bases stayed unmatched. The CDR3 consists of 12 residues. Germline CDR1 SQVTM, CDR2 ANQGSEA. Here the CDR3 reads CSVVLAGDEQFF. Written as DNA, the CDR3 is TGCAGCGTTGTTTTAGCGGGAGATGAGCAGTTCTTC.

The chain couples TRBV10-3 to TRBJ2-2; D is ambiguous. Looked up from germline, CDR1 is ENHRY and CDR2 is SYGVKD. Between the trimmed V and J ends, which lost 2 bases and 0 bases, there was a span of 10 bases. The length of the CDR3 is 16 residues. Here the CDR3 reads CAISERNGANTGELFF. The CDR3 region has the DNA TGTGCCATCAGTGAGAGGAACGGCGCGAACACCGGGGAGCTGTTTTTT.

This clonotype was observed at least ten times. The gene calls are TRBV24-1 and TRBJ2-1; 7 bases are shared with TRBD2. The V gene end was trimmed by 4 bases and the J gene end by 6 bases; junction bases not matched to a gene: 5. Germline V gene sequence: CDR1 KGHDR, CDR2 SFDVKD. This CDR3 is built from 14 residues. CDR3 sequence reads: CATSEREGRNEQFF. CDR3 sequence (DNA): TGTGCCACCAGTGAGAGGGAGGGCCGCAATGAGCAGTTCTTC.

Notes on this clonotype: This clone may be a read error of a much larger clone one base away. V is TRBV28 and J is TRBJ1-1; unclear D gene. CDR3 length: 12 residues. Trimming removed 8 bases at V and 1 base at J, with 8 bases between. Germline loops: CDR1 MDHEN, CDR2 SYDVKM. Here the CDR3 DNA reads TGTGCCAGCGGTTCAGAGAACACTGAAGCTTTCTTT. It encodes CASGSENTEAFF.

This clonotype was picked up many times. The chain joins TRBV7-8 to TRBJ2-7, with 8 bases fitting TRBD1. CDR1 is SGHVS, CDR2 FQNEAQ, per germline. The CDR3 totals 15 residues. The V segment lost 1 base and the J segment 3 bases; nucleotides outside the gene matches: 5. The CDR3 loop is CASSLVDRGSYEQYF. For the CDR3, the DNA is TGTGCCAGCAGCTTAGTCGACAGGGGAAGCTACGAGCAGTACTTC.

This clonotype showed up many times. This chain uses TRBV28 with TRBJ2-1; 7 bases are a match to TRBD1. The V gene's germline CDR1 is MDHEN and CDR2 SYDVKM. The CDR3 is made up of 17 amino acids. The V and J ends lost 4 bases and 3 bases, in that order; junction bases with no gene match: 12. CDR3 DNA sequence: TGTGCCAGCAGTTCAATAACAGGGGTGGGAGTCTACAATGAGCAGTTCTTC. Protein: CASSSITGVGVYNEQFF. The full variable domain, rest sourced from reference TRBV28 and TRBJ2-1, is DVKVTQSSRYLVKRTGEKVFLECVQDMDHENMFWYRQDPGLGLRLIYFSYDVKMKEKGDIPEGYSVSREKKERFSLILESASTNQTSMYLCASSSITGVGVYNEQFFGPGTRLTVL.

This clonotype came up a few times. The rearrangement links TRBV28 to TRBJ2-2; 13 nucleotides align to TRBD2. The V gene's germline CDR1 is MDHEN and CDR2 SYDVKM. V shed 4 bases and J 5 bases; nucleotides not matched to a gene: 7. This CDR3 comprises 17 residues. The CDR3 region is CASSSLPGLAGTGELFF. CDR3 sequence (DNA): TGTGCCAGCAGTTCTTTACCGGGACTAGCGGGAACCGGGGAGCTGTTTTTT.

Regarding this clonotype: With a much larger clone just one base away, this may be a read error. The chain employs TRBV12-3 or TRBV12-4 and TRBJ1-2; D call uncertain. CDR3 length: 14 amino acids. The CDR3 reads CASRLVLANYGYTF. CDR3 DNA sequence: TGTGCCAGCAGGTTAGTATTAGCTAACTATGGCTACACCTTC.

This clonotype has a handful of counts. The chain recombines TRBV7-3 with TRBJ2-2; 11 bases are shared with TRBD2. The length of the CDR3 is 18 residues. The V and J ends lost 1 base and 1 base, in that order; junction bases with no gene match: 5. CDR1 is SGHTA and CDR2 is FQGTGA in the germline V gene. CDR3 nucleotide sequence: TGTGCCAGCAGCTTAAACCTCGGACTAGCGGGGAACACCGGGGAGCTGTTTTTT. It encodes CASSLNLGLAGNTGELFF.

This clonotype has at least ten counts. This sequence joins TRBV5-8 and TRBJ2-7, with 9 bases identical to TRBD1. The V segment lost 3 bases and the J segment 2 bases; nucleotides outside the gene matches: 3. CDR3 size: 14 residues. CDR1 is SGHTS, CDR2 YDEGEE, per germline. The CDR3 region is CASSSRTGAYEQYF. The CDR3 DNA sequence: TGTGCCAGCAGCTCTAGGACAGGGGCCTACGAGCAGTACTTC.

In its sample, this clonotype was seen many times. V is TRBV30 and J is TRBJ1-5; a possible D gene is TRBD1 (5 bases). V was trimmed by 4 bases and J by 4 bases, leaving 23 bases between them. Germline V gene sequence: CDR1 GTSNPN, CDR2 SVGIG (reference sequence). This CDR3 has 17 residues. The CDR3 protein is CAWIETPRAAPNQPQHF. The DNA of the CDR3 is TGTGCCTGGATAGAGACTCCCAGGGCCGCCCCAAATCAGCCCCAGCATTTT.

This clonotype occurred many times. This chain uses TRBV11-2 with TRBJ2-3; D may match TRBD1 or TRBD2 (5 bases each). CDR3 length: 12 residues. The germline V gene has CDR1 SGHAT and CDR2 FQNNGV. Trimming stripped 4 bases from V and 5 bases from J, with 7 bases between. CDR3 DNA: TGTGCCAGCAGCTATGGGGGAGATACGCAGTATTTT. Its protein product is CASSYGGDTQYF.

The CDR3 DNA reads as TGTGCCAGCAGCTTCCCCCGAGACGAGCAGTACTTC. This encodes CASSFPRDEQYF. This chain uses TRBV7-9 with TRBJ2-7; D ambiguous. Trimming stripped 3 bases from V and 5 bases from J, with 8 bases between. From germline, CDR1 is SEHNR and CDR2 FQNEAQ (reference sequence). CDR3 size: 12 residues.